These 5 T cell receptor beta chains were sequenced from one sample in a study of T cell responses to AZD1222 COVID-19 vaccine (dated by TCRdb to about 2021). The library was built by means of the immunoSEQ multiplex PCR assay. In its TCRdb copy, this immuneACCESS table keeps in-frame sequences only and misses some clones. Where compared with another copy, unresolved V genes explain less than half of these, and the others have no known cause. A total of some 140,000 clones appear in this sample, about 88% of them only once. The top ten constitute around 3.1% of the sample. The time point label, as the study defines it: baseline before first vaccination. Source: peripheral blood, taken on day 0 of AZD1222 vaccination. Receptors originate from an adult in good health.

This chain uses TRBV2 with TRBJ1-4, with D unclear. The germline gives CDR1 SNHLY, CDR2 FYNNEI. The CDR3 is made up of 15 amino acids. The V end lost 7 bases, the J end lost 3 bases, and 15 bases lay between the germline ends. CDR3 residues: CASTLRKASNEKLFF. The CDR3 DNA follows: TGTGCCAGCACCCTCCGGAAGGCATCTAATGAAAAACTGTTTTTT.

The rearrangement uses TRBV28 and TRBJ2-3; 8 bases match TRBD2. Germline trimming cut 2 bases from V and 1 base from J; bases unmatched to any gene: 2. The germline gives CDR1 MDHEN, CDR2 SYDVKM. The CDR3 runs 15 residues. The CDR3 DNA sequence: TGTGCCAGCAGTTTACCGGGGGGGGGCACAGATACGCAGTATTTT. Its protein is CASSLPGGGTDTQYF.

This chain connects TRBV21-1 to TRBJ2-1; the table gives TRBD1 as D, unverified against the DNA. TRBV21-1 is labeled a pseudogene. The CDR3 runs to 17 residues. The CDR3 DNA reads TGTGCCAGCAGCAAAGGGCTGAGGACAGGGAGGTCCAATGAGCAGTTCTTC. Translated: CASSKGLRTGRSNEQFF.

The chain's CDR3 is CASSKRALQETQYF. CDR3 in DNA: TGTGCCAGCTCTAAGAGGGCCTTACAAGAGACCCAGTACTTC. The V and J genes are TRBV18 and TRBJ2-5; possibly TRBD2 for D (5 bases). The CDR3 has 14 residues. Trimming stripped 6 bases from V and 2 bases from J, with 13 bases between. CDR1 is KGHSH and CDR2 is LQKENI in the germline V gene. The full variable domain, with the rest looked up from reference TRBV18 and TRBJ2-5, is NAGVMQNPRHLVRRRGQEARLRCSPMKGHSHVYWYRQLPEEGLKFMVYLQKENIIDESGMPKERFSAEFPKEGPSILRIQQVVRGDSAAYFCASSKRALQETQYFGPGTRLLVL.

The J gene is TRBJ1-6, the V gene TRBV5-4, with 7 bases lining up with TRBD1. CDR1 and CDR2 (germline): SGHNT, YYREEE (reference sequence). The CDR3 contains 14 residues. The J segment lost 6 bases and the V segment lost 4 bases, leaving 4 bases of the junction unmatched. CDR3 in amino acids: CASSLRDSNSPLHF. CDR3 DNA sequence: TGTGCCAGCAGCCTCCGGGACAGTAATTCACCCCTCCACTTT.